This T cell receptor beta chain was observed in a study of OX40 agonist ivuxolimab in advanced cancers. This table comes from immunoSEQ multiplex PCR, and its TCRdb copy is limited to in-frame clones, with some not included. The sample has about 80,000 clones, more than 80% seen once. V was trimmed by 6 bases and J by 11 bases, leaving 10 bases between them. Germline CDR1 is MDHEN and CDR2 is SYDVKM. The CDR3 runs to 11 residues. Sequencing used CD4+ or CD8+ T cells sorted from blood, obtained in a trial of the OX40 agonist ivuxolimab. The chain links TRBV28 to TRBJ1-4; D is unclear. This sequence originates from an adult with an advanced solid tumor such as melanoma, head and neck, liver or kidney cancer. In DNA form, the CDR3 reads TGTGCCAGCAGGGATGGGCTCAAACTGTTTTTT. Translating gives CASRDGLKLFF.